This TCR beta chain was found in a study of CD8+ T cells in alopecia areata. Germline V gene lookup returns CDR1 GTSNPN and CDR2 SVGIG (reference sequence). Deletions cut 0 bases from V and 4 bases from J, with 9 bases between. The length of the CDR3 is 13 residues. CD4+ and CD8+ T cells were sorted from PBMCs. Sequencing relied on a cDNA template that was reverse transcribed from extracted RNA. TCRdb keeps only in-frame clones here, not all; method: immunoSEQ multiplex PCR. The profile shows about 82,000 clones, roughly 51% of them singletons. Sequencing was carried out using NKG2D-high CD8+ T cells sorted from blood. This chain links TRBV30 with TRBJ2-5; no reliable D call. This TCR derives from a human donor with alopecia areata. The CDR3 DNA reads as TGTGCCTGGAGTGTGGTCAGGACAGAGACCCAGTACTTC. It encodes CAWSVVRTETQYF.